Reported below is one TCR beta chain. What it binds is unknown. Produced via immunoSEQ multiplex PCR; TCRdb's table is partial and in-frame only. The sample records approximately 410,000 clones, 85% to 90% being singletons. The sample is drawn from a study of Ad26.COV2.S vaccination and SARS-CoV-2 variants. Study overall: Enrolled in COV1001, the donor was in the Ad26.COV2.S trial arm, which received the vaccine. Participants got Ad26.COV2.S intramuscularly, once or twice 56 days apart.

Study-wide results and caveats: CD8+ and CD4+ T cells specific for spike reportedly responded with substantial breadth after vaccination.

Sample treatment: approximately 18 received Ad26.COV2.S at low or high dose, single or two shots; five or six received placebo; per-sample allocation not given. Repertoires come from day 63 after the first vaccine or placebo injection. An Ad26 vector carrying the Wuhan-strain SARS-CoV-2 spike served as the vaccine. The CDR3 runs to 15 residues. Deletions cut 4 bases from V and 10 bases from J, with 18 bases between. CDR1 and CDR2 from the germline V gene are SGHRS and YFSETQ. The rearrangement joins TRBV5-1 to TRBJ1-6; D not resolved. The TCR originated in a person between 18 and 59 years old who received the Ad26.COV2.S COVID-19 vaccine or a placebo. Material: peripheral blood, obtained in a trial of Ad26.COV2.S vaccine versus placebo. The CDR3: CASSPVEMAASPLHF. The CDR3 DNA reads TGCGCCAGCAGCCCCGTTGAGATGGCAGCGTCACCCCTCCACTTT.